The TCR beta chain described here comes from a study of T cells in localized non-small cell lung cancer (dated by TCRdb to 2020 to 2021). With regard to the full study: T cell repertoires of 200 to 250 early-stage NSCLC patients were analyzed, with tumors being compared against uninvolved tumor-adjacent lungs. The cohort was made up of approximately 250 treatment-naive NSCLC patients whose localized lung tumors had been resected. A mean age of approximately 66 years was recorded for the NSCLC patients, of whom around 120 were male and over 100 were female.

Points the paper makes about the study in general: A median of around 62 of the top 100 tumor clones turned up in the paired uninvolved adjacent lung, and under 30 of those clones also ranked among the top 100 of that same adjacent lung. Uninvolved tumor-adjacent lung showed the highest T cell clonality, higher than tumor, which suggests more focused antigenic responses in the uninvolved tumor-adjacent lung. Because multi-region tumor sequencing was not done, intratumor heterogeneity could not be ruled out. Because of the exploratory design, TCR variables were selected using unadjusted p-values without false-discovery rate correction. Longer overall survival was associated with higher blood T cell density, whereas shorter survival was associated with higher adjacent-lung clonality.

The immunoSEQ Assay was used to sequence TCR beta CDR3 regions from DNA. The study's processing was this. To compute T cell density, TCR beta template counts were normalized to usable DNA, which was estimated by amplifying housekeeping genes. Richness was estimated with the preseqR package, extrapolating to 400,000 templates for PBMC samples and 120,000 templates for tissue samples. Clonality was taken to be one minus Pielou's evenness. Differential abundance testing on productive amino-acid clonotypes, with a minimum total count of 5 and an alpha of 0.1, was used to identify tissue-enriched TCRs. The Jaccard Index and the Morisita Overlap Index were used to quantify repertoire overlap between compartments. GLIPH grouped TCR beta CDR3s together with public tetramer-defined viral CDR3s, and a viral motif had to include at least three viral sequences and also show V-gene enrichment. Held by TCRdb, this immuneACCESS table contains in-frame sequences only and omits some clones. Under half of the omission traces to an unresolved V gene where checked; the cause of the rest is unknown. V and J calls and clone size are those listed in that table; D and trimming were worked out from the DNA. The sample has roughly 39,000 clones on record, around 87% of them singletons. Approximately 3.5% of the sample is taken by the ten largest.

Concerning this clone: Its antigen remains undetermined. No qualities accompany the bases; no much larger clone lies one base away.

CDR1 MGHRA and CDR2 YSYEKL were looked up in the germline V gene. The cysteine opens and the phenylalanine closes a CDR3 of 17 amino acids. Solely the CDR3 DNA is kept, with 51 bases framed from the first base. V lost 4 bases and J lost 6 bases; the stretch between them is 21 bases long. At diagnosis, peripheral blood, uninvolved tumor-adjacent lung and tumor were collected and were preserved as a mix of fresh-frozen and FFPE material. For TCR repertoire profiling, blood samples were analyzed in the form of peripheral blood mononuclear cells. This TCR was recovered from a man aged 18 to 49 with stage I lung adenocarcinoma. The source was peripheral blood, collected before any cancer treatment. The rearranged chain carries TRBV4-1 and TRBJ2-2, with TRBD2 tentatively as D gene (6 bases match). The DNA reads as follows: TGCGCCAGCAGCCCCTCCGGAGGGTTGGGGTTTCCCGGGGAGCTGTTTTTT. Translated, it gives CASSPSGGLGFPGELFF.